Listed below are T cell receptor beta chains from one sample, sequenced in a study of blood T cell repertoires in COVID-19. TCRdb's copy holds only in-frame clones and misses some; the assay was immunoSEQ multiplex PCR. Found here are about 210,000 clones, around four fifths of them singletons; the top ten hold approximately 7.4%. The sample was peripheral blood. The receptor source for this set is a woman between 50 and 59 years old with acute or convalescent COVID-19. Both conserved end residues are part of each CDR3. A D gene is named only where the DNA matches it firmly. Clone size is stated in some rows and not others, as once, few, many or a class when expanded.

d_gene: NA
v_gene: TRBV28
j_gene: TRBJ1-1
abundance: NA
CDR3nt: TGTGCCAGCAGTTTAATGGGACAGAACACTGAAGCTTTCTTT
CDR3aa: CASSLMGQNTEAFF

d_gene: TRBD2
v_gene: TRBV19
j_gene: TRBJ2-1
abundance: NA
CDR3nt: TGTGCCAGTAGCGGCGGGAGTTTCAATGAGCAGTTCTTC
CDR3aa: CASSGGSFNEQFF

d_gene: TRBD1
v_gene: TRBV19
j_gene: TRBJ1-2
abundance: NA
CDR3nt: TGTGCCAGTAGTATTGGGGGTGAGGGACAGAGGGGGACGAATGGCTACACCTTC
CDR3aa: CASSIGGEGQRGTNGYTF

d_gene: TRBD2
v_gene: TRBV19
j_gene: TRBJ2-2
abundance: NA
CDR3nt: TGTGCCTCGAAACCGGGACTAGCTACAGGCGGGGAGCTGTTTTTT
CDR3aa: CASKPGLATGGELFF

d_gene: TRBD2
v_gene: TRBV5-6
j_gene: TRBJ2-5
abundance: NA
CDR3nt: TGTGCCAGCAGCTTGGAGCCTGCGGGAGGGTATGAGACCCAGTACTTC
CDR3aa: CASSLEPAGGYETQYF

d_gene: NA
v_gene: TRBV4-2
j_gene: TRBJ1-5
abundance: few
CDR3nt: TGTGCCAGCAGCCCATATAACGGGGGGCCCGGGGCCAATCAGCCCCAGCATTTT
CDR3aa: CASSPYNGGPGANQPQHF

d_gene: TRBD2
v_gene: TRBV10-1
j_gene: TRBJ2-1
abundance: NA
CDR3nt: TGCGCCAGCAGTGGTCTAGCGGGAGCCATGTATGAGCAGTTCTTC
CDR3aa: CASSGLAGAMYEQFF

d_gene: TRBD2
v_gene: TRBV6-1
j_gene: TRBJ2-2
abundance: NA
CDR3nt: TGTGCCAGCAGTGAAAATCCTAGCGGGCTTTATACGGGGGAGCTGTTTTTT
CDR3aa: CASSENPSGLYTGELFF

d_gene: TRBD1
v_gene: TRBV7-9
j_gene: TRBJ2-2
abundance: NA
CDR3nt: TGTGCCTCCCGGGACAGGGGCACCGGGGAGCTGTTTTTT
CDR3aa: CASRDRGTGELFF

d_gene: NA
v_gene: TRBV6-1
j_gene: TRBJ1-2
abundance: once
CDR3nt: TGTGCCAGCAGTGAGGGACGGGGACTGGGCTACACCTTC
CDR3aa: CASSEGRGLGYTF

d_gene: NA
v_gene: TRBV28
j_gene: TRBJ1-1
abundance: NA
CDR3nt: TGTGCCAGCCGGGGTGACTCCGCGGAAGCTTTCTTT
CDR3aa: CASRGDSAEAFF

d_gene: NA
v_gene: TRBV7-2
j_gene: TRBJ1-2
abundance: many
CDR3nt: TGTGCCAGCAGCTTAGATTCCGGGGGATCTAACTATGGCTACACCTTC
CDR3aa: CASSLDSGGSNYGYTF

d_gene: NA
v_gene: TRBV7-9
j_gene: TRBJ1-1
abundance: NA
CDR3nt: TGTGCCAGCAGCTTAGTGGCGGGCCGGACTGAAGCTTTCTTT
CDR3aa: CASSLVAGRTEAFF

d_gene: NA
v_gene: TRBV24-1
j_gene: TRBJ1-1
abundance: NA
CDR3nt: TGTGCCACCAGTGATACCACGGGGGGGAACACTGAAGCTTTCTTT
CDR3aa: CATSDTTGGNTEAFF

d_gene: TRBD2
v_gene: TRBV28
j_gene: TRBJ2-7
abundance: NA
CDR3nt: TGTGCCAGCAGTTTATGGGAAATAGCGGGGTCTCATGAGCAGTACTTC
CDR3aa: CASSLWEIAGSHEQYF

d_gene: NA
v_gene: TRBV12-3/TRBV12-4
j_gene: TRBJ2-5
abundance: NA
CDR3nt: TGTGCCAGCAGTTTAAGGCGAGAGGGGACCCAGTACTTC
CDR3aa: CASSLRREGTQYF

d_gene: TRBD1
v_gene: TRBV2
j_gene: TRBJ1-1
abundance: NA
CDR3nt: TGTGCCAGTAAGGGACAGTTGAACACTGAAGCTTTCTTT
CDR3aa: CASKGQLNTEAFF